The text below deals with one T cell receptor beta chain. This sample stems from a study of radiation and T cells in renal cell carcinoma. TCRdb's table, derived via immunoSEQ multiplex PCR, lists solely in-frame clones and lacks some. The sample comprises roughly 60,000 clones, around three quarters of which are singletons, and about 7% rests with the top ten. The sample's time point: blood 2 weeks post-SBRT. Treatment noted: 15 Gy SBRT to primary tumor, nephrectomy 4 weeks later. CDR3 size: 14 residues. V dropped 6 bases and J dropped 0 bases, with 12 bases sitting between them. Per germline, CDR1 SQVTM and CDR2 ANQGSEA.

The sample consisted of blood, taken from a patient whose treatment included radiotherapy and nephrectomy. This receptor was taken from a man in his sixties with renal cell carcinoma. The chain combines TRBV29-1 with TRBJ1-5, with a tentative D call TRBD1 (6 bases). DNA of the CDR3: TGCAGCGTGGCACAGGGCTATAGCAATCAGCCCCAGCATTTT. Amino acids: CSVAQGYSNQPQHF.